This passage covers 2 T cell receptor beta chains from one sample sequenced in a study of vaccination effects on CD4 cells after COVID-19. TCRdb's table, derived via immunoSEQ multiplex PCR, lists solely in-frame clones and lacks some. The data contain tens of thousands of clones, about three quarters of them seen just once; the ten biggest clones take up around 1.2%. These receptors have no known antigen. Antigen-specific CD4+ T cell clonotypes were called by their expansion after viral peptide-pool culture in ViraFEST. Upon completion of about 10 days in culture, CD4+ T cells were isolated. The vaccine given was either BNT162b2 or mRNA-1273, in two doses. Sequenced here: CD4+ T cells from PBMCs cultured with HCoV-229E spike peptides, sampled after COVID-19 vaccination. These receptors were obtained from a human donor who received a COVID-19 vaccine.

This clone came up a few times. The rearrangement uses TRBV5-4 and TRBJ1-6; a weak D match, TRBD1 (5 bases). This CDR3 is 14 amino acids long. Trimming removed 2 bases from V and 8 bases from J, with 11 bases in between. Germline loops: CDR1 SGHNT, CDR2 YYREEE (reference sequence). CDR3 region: CASSFRVQHSPLHF. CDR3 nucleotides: TGTGCCAGCAGCTTCAGGGTCCAGCATTCACCCCTCCACTTT.

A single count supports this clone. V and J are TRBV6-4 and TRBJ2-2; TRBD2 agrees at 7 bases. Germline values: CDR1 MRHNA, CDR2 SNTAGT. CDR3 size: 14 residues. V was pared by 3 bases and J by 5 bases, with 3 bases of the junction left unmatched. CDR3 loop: CASSELARTGELFF. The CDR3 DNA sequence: TGTGCCAGCAGTGAACTAGCGCGGACCGGGGAGCTGTTTTTT.